There are a few counts of the clone carrying this T cell receptor beta chain. V dropped 5 bases and J dropped 14 bases, with 16 bases sitting between them. CDR1 and CDR2 (germline): LNHDA, SQIVND (reference sequence). The length of the CDR3 is 13 residues. The data derive from a study of regulatory T cells in long-lasting Graves disease. Noted time point: newly diagnosed GD, antithyroid drugs for less than 3 months. Generation of the TCR library employed RNA extracted from PBMCs. In building TCR beta libraries, iRepertoire HTBI primers were used together with Arm-PCR of CDR3 regions. TCRdb re-called the multiplex PCR reads through MiXCR, storing one row per CDR3 protein. Of about 560,000 distinct CDR3 sequences in the sample, about 16% were seen once. These same records also appear under a second study, on T cells in Graves' hyperthyroidism and ophthalmopathy.

The TCR was taken from a man aged 18 to 30 with Graves disease. The V gene is TRBV19, the J gene TRBJ1-6, with a weak D call TRBD1 (5 bases). This specimen consisted of peripheral blood mononuclear cells (PBMCs), obtained at new diagnosis, from a patient treated with antithyroid drugs. The CDR3 sequence is CASSGGDDLALHF. CDR3 DNA sequence: TGTGCCAGTAGTGGGGGGGACGATCTAGCCCTCCACTTT.